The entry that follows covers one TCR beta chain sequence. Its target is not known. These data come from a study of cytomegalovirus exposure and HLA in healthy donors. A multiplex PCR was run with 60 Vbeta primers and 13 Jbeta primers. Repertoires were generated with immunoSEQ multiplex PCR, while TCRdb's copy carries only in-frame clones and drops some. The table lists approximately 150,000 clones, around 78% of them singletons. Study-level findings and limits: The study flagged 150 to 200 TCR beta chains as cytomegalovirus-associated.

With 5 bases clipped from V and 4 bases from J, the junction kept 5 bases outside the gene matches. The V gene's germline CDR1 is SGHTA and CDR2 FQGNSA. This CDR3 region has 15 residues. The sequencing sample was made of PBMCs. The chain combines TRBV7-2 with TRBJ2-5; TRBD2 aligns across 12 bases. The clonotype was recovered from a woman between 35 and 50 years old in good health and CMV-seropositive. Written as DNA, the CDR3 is TGTGCCAGCAGCCGCCTAGCGGGAGGGAGAGAGACCCAGTACTTC. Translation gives CASSRLAGGRETQYF.